This entry lists 32 T cell receptor beta chains sequenced from one sample in a study of a mutant IDH1 vaccine in newly diagnosed glioma. Profiled with immunoSEQ multiplex PCR; TCRdb holds only in-frame clones, not every one. The data contain around 130,000 clones, about four fifths of them singletons. Time point defined: week 11, during vaccination. It was 300 ug of mutant IDH1 20-mer peptide that made up each vaccine dose, given with topical imiquimod. Antigens of these TCRs are unknown. The starting material was PBMCs, obtained from a glioma patient whose treatment included an IDH1 peptide vaccine. These receptors all stem from a man aged 35-49 years with glioma.

The V and J genes are TRBV4-3 and TRBJ2-5; D is uncertain. The CDR3 has 15 amino acids. The germline V gene encodes CDR1 LGHNA and CDR2 YSLEER. V was shortened by 0 bases and J by 0 bases, with 8 bases between the two germline ends. CDR3 protein: CASSQDVGYQETQYF. Here the CDR3 DNA reads TGCGCCAGCAGCCAAGATGTGGGGTACCAAGAGACCCAGTACTTC.

V usage is TRBV7-6 and J usage is TRBJ2-1; weak D call: TRBD2 (6 bases). The CDR3 covers 14 residues. The germline V gene encodes CDR1 SGHVS and CDR2 FNYEAQ. With 4 bases removed from V and 4 bases from J, the gap between germline ends came to 11 bases. The CDR3: CASSSGLSYNEQFF. DNA for the CDR3: TGTGCCAGCAGCTCGGGACTTTCGTACAATGAGCAGTTCTTC.

This rearrangement joins TRBV18 to TRBJ2-5; no clear D gene. The germline gives CDR1 KGHSH, CDR2 LQKENI. CDR3 length: 13 residues. V was pared by 2 bases and J by 5 bases, with 9 bases between. The CDR3 sequence: CASSPWGKETQYF. Written as DNA, the CDR3 is TGTGCCAGCTCACCATGGGGTAAGGAGACCCAGTACTTC.

This clone was picked up one time. The rearrangement uses TRBV5-5 and TRBJ2-1; 10 bases match TRBD2. The CDR3 runs 18 residues. Per germline, CDR1 SGHKS and CDR2 YYEKEE (reference sequence). V shed 2 bases, J shed 0 bases, and the junction held 8 bases outside the gene matches. Here the CDR3 reads CASSLGSGGAHSYNEQFF. The CDR3 nucleotides are TGTGCCAGCAGCTTAGGCAGCGGGGGGGCCCACTCCTACAATGAGCAGTTCTTC.

The V gene is TRBV2, the J gene TRBJ1-4; D ambiguous. Between the trimmed V and J ends, which lost 6 bases and 0 bases, there was a span of 20 bases. Germline V lookup: CDR1 SNHLY, CDR2 FYNNEI. The CDR3 covers 18 residues. CDR3 in amino acids: CASRDPDPTQPTNEKLFF. CDR3 DNA: TGTGCCAGCAGGGATCCGGACCCAACCCAACCAACTAATGAAAAACTGTTTTTT.

This clone was recorded once. The gene calls are TRBV7-9 and TRBJ1-1, with D unresolved. This CDR3 has 14 amino acids. V gave up 3 bases and J gave up 0 bases, with 8 bases separating them. The germline V gene encodes CDR1 SEHNR and CDR2 FQNEAQ (reference sequence). The CDR3 spells CASSFGELNTEAFF. CDR3 in DNA: TGTGCCAGCAGCTTTGGGGAGTTGAACACTGAAGCTTTCTTT.

This clone showed up just a few times. The CDR3 protein is CASSFAGNNQPQHF. CDR3 in DNA: TGTGCCAGCAGCTTCGCCGGAAACAATCAGCCCCAGCATTTT. This sequence joins TRBV7-2 and TRBJ1-5; D unclear. V lost 3 bases and J lost 3, with 9 bases in between. Looked up from germline, CDR1 is SGHTA and CDR2 is FQGNSA. The CDR3 extends over 14 amino acids.

The V and J genes are TRBV5-1 and TRBJ1-2; D remains ambiguous. Trimming took 4 bases from V and 2 from J, leaving 9 bases between them. The germline V gene encodes CDR1 SGHRS and CDR2 YFSETQ. This CDR3 comprises 13 residues. This CDR3 is CASSITENYGYTF. The CDR3 DNA is TGCGCCAGCAGCATTACTGAGAACTATGGCTACACCTTC.

This clone was observed a handful of times. The chain carries TRBV7-2 and TRBJ1-1; a weak D match, TRBD1 (6 bases). Per germline, CDR1 SGHTA and CDR2 FQGNSA. V lost 2 bases to trimming and J lost 0 bases, with 7 bases between them. This CDR3 spans 14 amino acids. The CDR3 here is CASSLQGMNTEAFF. CDR3 in DNA: TGTGCCAGCAGCTTACAGGGGATGAACACTGAAGCTTTCTTT.

The V gene is TRBV7-2, the J gene TRBJ2-1; the D is unclear. V lost 1 base and J lost 9, with 4 bases in between. The CDR3 runs 11 residues. Germline V gives CDR1 SGHTA, CDR2 FQGNSA. The CDR3 protein is CASSLVSEQFF. The CDR3 nucleotides are TGTGCCAGCAGCTTAGTGTCTGAGCAGTTCTTC.

J is TRBJ2-7 and V is TRBV9; maybe TRBD1 (5 bases). The germline V gene encodes CDR1 SGDLS and CDR2 YYNGEE. CDR3 length equals 16 residues. The V gene lost 4 bases and the J gene lost 1 base, with 18 bases spanning the gap. The CDR3 DNA follows: TGTGCCAGCAGCCCGAAAGACAGCACGGCGTCCTACGAGCAGTACTTC. Its protein product is CASSPKDSTASYEQYF.

V and J are TRBV19 and TRBJ1-5, with D tentatively TRBD1 (6 bases). Per the germline V gene, CDR1 is LNHDA and CDR2 is SQIVND (reference sequence). Trimming removed 5 bases from V and 5 bases from J, with 10 bases in between. The CDR3 is made up of 13 amino acids. This chain's CDR3 is CASSLDRDQPQHF. The CDR3 bases are TGTGCCAGTAGTTTGGACAGAGATCAGCCCCAGCATTTT.

The rearrangement joins TRBV4-2 to TRBJ2-7, with D unclear. Trimming shortened V by 0 bases and J by 1 base, and 7 bases separated the two germline ends. CDR1 is LGHNA, CDR2 YNFKEQ, per germline. CDR3 length: 14 residues. CDR3 region: CASSQEAVSYEQYF. The CDR3 nucleotides read TGTGCCAGCAGCCAAGAGGCTGTATCCTACGAGCAGTACTTC.

The chain recombines TRBV6-5 with TRBJ2-2; TRBD1 matches 9 bases. CDR3 size: 14 residues. CDR1 and CDR2 from the germline V gene are MNHEY and SVGAGI. Losses at the gene ends were 6 bases for V and 4 bases for J; bases not matched to a gene: 3. The CDR3 nucleotides read TGTGCCAGCAGGACAGGGGGTGGCACCGGGGAGCTGTTTTTT. Translating it yields CASRTGGGTGELFF.

The chain couples TRBV7-8 to TRBJ2-5, with 7 bases identical to TRBD2. The germline V gene encodes CDR1 SGHVS and CDR2 FQNEAQ. Trimming took 5 bases from V and 7 from J; bases not matched to a gene: 10. CDR3 size: 14 residues. CDR3: CASSLRDYKGTQYF. CDR3 in DNA: TGTGCCAGCAGCCTCCGGGACTATAAGGGGACCCAGTACTTC.

This clone was seen only once. The rearrangement links TRBV7-2 to TRBJ1-2; 8 bases map to TRBD1. V trimming: 1 base; J trimming: 2 bases; junction bases outside the gene matches: 9. The CDR3 covers 17 residues. Germline V gene data show CDR1 as SGHTA and CDR2 as FQGNSA. The CDR3, as DNA: TGTGCCAGCAGCTTAGGCGGGCAGGGGGCGAAGAACTATGGCTACACCTTC. Protein: CASSLGGQGAKNYGYTF.

V is TRBV4-2 and J is TRBJ1-5; the D is unclear. CDR1 and CDR2 (germline): LGHNA, YNFKEQ. The CDR3 has 16 residues. The germline V and J ends were trimmed by 0 bases and 1 base, with 10 bases remaining between them. CDR3 loop: CASSQEGMGSNQPQHF. In nucleotides, the CDR3 is TGTGCCAGCAGCCAAGAGGGGATGGGGAGCAATCAGCCCCAGCATTTT.

The sample holds a few counts of this clone. The rearrangement joins TRBV6-5 to TRBJ2-7, with 9 bases identical to TRBD1. The CDR3 runs to 13 residues. With V trimmed by 8 bases and J by 0 bases, 2 bases remained unmatched. Germline V gives CDR1 MNHEY, CDR2 SVGAGI. CDR3 nucleotide sequence: TGTGCCAGCCAGACAGGGGGCTCCTACGAGCAGTACTTC. It yields the protein CASQTGGSYEQYF.

The chain couples TRBV28 to TRBJ1-4, with TRBD1 identical over 10 bases. The germline V gene encodes CDR1 MDHEN and CDR2 SYDVKM. V was pared by 3 bases and J by 7 bases, with 5 bases of the junction left unmatched. This CDR3 region has 15 residues. The CDR3 sequence is CASSLVTGGSEKLFF. CDR3 coding DNA: TGTGCCAGCAGTTTGGTGACAGGGGGCTCTGAAAAACTGTTTTTT.

This clone has just one count. This chain connects TRBV6-6 to TRBJ2-7, with TRBD2 matching over 8 bases. Germline CDR1 MNHNY, CDR2 SVGAGI (reference sequence). CDR3 length: 15 residues. J lost 5 bases, V lost 0 bases, and 6 bases had no gene match. CDR3 region: CASSYSVAGRHEQYF. The DNA of the CDR3 is TGTGCCAGCAGTTACTCGGTAGCGGGAAGACACGAGCAGTACTTC.

This clone was detected only once. The V call is TRBV23-1, the J call TRBJ2-7; D may be TRBD1 (6 bases). TRBV23-1 qualifies as an ORF whose function is uncertain. Trimming cost V 6 bases and J 2 bases, with 17 bases left between them. The CDR3 covers 15 residues. CDR3 bases: TGCGCCAGCAGCTCCGACGGTGACAGGACCTACGAGCAGTACTTC. Amino acids: CASSSDGDRTYEQYF.

The chain combines TRBV5-5 with TRBJ2-3, with D uncertain. Trimming shortened V by 0 bases and J by 10 bases, and 12 bases separated the two germline ends. This CDR3 region has 13 residues. CDR1 is SGHKS and CDR2 is YYEKEE in the germline V gene (reference sequence). CDR3 bases: TGTGCCAGCAGCTTGGCCCTCCCCGTGGCGCAGTATTTT. Protein sequence: CASSLALPVAQYF.

This chain connects TRBV6-5 to TRBJ1-6; no clear D gene. CDR1 is MNHEY and CDR2 is SVGAGI in the germline V gene. The V and J ends lost 2 bases and 13 bases respectively, with 12 bases between them. The CDR3 is 13 amino acids. The chain's CDR3 is CASSYQALGPLHF. CDR3 sequence (DNA): TGTGCCAGCAGTTACCAAGCCTTAGGGCCCCTCCACTTT.

The rearrangement links TRBV5-4 to TRBJ2-5; D possibly corresponds to TRBD1 (5 bases). The V gene lost 3 bases and the J gene lost 2 bases, with 8 bases spanning the gap. Germline assignment: CDR1 SGHNT and CDR2 YYREEE (reference sequence). This CDR3 spans 13 amino acids. The CDR3 DNA is TGTGCCAGCAGCTCAGACAGACAAGAGACCCAGTACTTC. It translates to CASSSDRQETQYF. The entire variable domain, with the rest obtained from reference TRBV5-4 and TRBJ2-5, is as follows: ETGVTQSPTHLIKTRGQQVTLRCSSQSGHNTVSWYQQALGQGPQFIFQYYREEENGRGNFPPRFSGLQFPNYSSELNVNALELDDSALYLCASSSDRQETQYFGPGTRLLVL.

The rearrangement links TRBV19 to TRBJ2-1, with D perhaps assigned TRBD1 or TRBD2 (5 bases each). Germline CDR1 reads LNHDA; CDR2 reads SQIVND (reference sequence). The V gene lost 4 bases and the J gene lost 7 bases, with 23 bases spanning the gap. This CDR3 region has 17 residues. DNA for the CDR3: TGTGCCAGTAGTACAGGGACCGGGACGGCCCGCAGGAATGAGCAGTTCTTC. Amino acids: CASSTGTGTARRNEQFF.

V gene TRBV21-1 combines with J gene TRBJ2-1; TRBD1 is the table's D call, not checked against the DNA. TRBV21-1 represents a pseudogene. This CDR3 comprises 21 residues. CDR3: CARTRDRGTITGGRIYNEQFF. In nucleotides, the CDR3 is TGTGCCCGTACCCGGGACAGGGGAACGATAACGGGAGGGCGGATATACAATGAGCAGTTCTTC.

The chain recombines TRBV19 with TRBJ2-5; 14 bases align to TRBD2. The length of the CDR3 is 15 residues. With 7 bases clipped from V and 7 bases from J, the junction kept 8 bases outside the gene matches. Germline lookup yields CDR1 LNHDA and CDR2 SQIVND (reference sequence). The CDR3 loop is CASNGLAGGEGTQYF. The CDR3, as DNA: TGTGCCAGTAATGGACTAGCGGGGGGTGAGGGGACCCAGTACTTC.

This clone was seen a handful of times. The rearrangement uses TRBV7-2 and TRBJ1-2, with TRBD1 as a possible D gene (5 bases). Germline values: CDR1 SGHTA, CDR2 FQGNSA. Trimming stripped 5 bases from V and 6 bases from J, with 19 bases between. The CDR3 extends over 15 amino acids. CDR3 nucleotide sequence: TGTGCCAGCAGCCGGCGGGCCCAGGGCGTCGATGGCTACACCTTC. Residues: CASSRRAQGVDGYTF.

The chain links TRBV15 to TRBJ1-1, with D possibly matching TRBD1 (6 bases). The CDR3 totals 14 residues. Trimming left V 0 bases short and J 3 bases short, with 8 bases between. Germline V CDR1 and CDR2: LNHNV, YYDKDF (reference sequence). Here the CDR3 DNA reads TGTGCCACCAGCAGAGACAGGGGTTACACTGAAGCTTTCTTT. This sequence encodes CATSRDRGYTEAFF. The entire variable domain, with the rest obtained from reference TRBV15 and TRBJ1-1, is as follows: DAMVIQNPRYQVTQFGKPVTLSCSQTLNHNVMYWYQQKSSQAPKLLFHYYDKDFNNEADTPDNFQSRRPNTSFCFLDIRSPGLGDTAMYLCATSRDRGYTEAFFGQGTRLTVV.

This clone was seen only a few times. The chain has TRBV9 and TRBJ1-2; D not resolved. The V and J ends lost 0 bases and 1 base respectively, with 13 bases between them. This CDR3 is 16 amino acids long. Germline values: CDR1 SGDLS, CDR2 YYNGEE. The CDR3 sequence is CASSVALSGINYGYTF. In DNA, the CDR3 is TGTGCCAGCAGCGTAGCTCTATCAGGCATTAACTATGGCTACACCTTC. The full variable domain, rest sourced from reference TRBV9 and TRBJ1-2, is DSGVTQTPKHLITATGQRVTLRCSPRSGDLSVYWYQQSLDQGLQFLIQYYNGEERAKGNILERFSAQQFPDLHSELNLSSLELGDSALYFCASSVALSGINYGYTFGSGTRLTVV.

The genes are TRBV7-8 and TRBJ1-4, with 10 nucleotides matching TRBD1. V shed 5 bases, J shed 6 bases, and the junction held 3 bases outside the gene matches. The CDR3 consists of 14 residues. Germline CDR1 SGHVS, CDR2 FQNEAQ. Written as DNA, the CDR3 is TGTGCCAGCAGCATCGGGACAGGGGATGAAAAACTGTTTTTT. Its protein product is CASSIGTGDEKLFF.

This chain links TRBV20-1 with TRBJ1-1; D is undetermined. Trimming left V 0 bases short and J 6 bases short, with 5 bases between. The CDR3 spans 11 residues. Per germline, CDR1 DFQATT and CDR2 SNEGSKA (reference sequence). Here the CDR3 reads CSARESPEAFF. CDR3 sequence (DNA): TGCAGTGCTAGAGAAAGCCCTGAAGCTTTCTTT.